This T cell receptor beta chain was captured in a study of blood T cell repertoires in COVID-19. Study at large: Acute and convalescent COVID-19 samples came from the United States, Italy and Spain. In each case, the material was cDNA or gDNA derived from T cells, B-cell-depleted T cells, or PBMCs.

Per the original methods: By means of reference gene primer amplification, nucleated cell counts were estimated. The data were produced by immunoSEQ multiplex PCR, yet TCRdb's version contains in-frame clones alone and is incomplete. That table is the source of V, J and clone size, and D and trimming were worked out from the DNA. The sample consists of around 300,000 clones, around 87% of them appearing once. Germline V gene data show CDR1 as MNHEY and CDR2 as SVGEGT. CDR3 length equals 15 residues. Trimming removed 5 bases from V and 7 bases from J; junction bases left unmatched: 4. Material for sequencing was peripheral blood. The chain is built from TRBV6-2 or TRBV6-3 and TRBJ1-6; 11 positions match TRBD1. The receptor's source is a middle-aged man with active or convalescent COVID-19. The DNA of the CDR3 is TGTGCCAGCAGTGGCAGGACAGGGGGCAATTCACCCCTCCACTTT. It specifies CASSGRTGGNSPLHF.